This TCR beta chain was captured by sequencing in a study of blood T cell repertoires in COVID-19. On the study more broadly: Sources were T cells, B-cell-depleted T cells, or PBMCs; the material itself was cDNA or gDNA.

Profiled with immunoSEQ multiplex PCR; TCRdb holds only in-frame clones, not every one. Here the sample spans 150,000 to 250,000 clones, around 90% being singletons. CDR3 size: 13 residues. V lost 8 bases to trimming and J lost 1 base, with 9 bases between them. CDR1 is MGHDK, CDR2 SYGVNS, per germline. Those enrolled, adults aged roughly 18 to 89 years, came from under 25 US areas. Assignments of participants to cohorts depended upon their own reported clinical history. V gene TRBV25-1 combines with J gene TRBJ1-3; TRBD1 is a possible D gene (5 bases). The origin of this receptor is a woman aged 30 to 39 who had recovered from COVID-19. The sequenced material came from PBMCs or T cells enriched from blood (not recorded which). The CDR3 loop is CASRRGSGNTIYF. The CDR3 DNA reads TGTGCCAGCCGACGGGGGTCTGGAAACACCATATATTTT. Full variable domain (rest looked up from reference TRBV25-1 and TRBJ1-3): EADIYQTPRYLVIGTGKKITLECSQTMGHDKMYWYQQDPGMELHLIHYSYGVNSTEKGDLSSESTVSRIRTEHFPLTLESARPSHTSQYLCASRRGSGNTIYFGEGSWLTVV.